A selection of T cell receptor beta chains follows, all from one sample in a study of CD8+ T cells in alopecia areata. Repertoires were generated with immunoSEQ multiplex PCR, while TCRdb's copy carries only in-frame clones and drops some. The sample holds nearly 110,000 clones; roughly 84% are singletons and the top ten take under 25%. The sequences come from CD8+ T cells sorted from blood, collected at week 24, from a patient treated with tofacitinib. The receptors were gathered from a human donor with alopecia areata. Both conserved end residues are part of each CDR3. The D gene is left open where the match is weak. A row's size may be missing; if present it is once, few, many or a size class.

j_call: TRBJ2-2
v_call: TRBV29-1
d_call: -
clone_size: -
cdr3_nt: TGCAGCGTTGAACGGGGGGCAGGCACCGGGGAGCTGTTTTTT
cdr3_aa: CSVERGAGTGELFF

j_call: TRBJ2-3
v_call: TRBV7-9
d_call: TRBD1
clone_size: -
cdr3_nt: TGTGCCAGCAGCTCGGACAGGGAACAAGATACGCAGTATTTT
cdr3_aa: CASSSDREQDTQYF

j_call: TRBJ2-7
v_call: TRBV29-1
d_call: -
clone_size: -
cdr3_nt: TGCAGCGTGAAGTCAGGGGATTACGAGCAGTACTTC
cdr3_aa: CSVKSGDYEQYF

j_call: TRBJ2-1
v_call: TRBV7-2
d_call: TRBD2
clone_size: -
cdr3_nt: TGTGCCAGCACCACTTCACTAGCGGGACAAAACAATGAGCAGTTCTTC
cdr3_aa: CASTTSLAGQNNEQFF

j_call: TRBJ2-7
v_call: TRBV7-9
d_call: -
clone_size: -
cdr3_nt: TGTGCCAGCAGCTTAGGACCCCATTACGAGCAGTACTTC
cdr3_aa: CASSLGPHYEQYF

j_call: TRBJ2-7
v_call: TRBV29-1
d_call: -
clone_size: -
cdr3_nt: TGCAGCGTTGTACTAGCCGGGGTCGAGCAGTACTTC
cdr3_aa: CSVVLAGVEQYF

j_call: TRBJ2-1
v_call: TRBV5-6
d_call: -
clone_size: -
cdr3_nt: TGTGCCAGCAGCTTGGTCCACAATGAGCAGTTCTTC
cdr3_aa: CASSLVHNEQFF

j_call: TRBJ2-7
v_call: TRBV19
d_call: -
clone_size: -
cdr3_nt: TGTGCCAGTAGTCTCGGGGCCTACGAGCAGTACTTC
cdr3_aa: CASSLGAYEQYF

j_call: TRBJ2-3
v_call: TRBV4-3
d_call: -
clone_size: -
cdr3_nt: TGCGCCAGCAGCCAAATGAGCACAGATACGCAGTATTTT
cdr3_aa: CASSQMSTDTQYF

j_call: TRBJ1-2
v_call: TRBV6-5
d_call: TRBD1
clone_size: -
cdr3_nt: TGTGCCAGCAGCCGAGACAGGGAGGTCCGGGGCTACACCTTC
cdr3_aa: CASSRDREVRGYTF

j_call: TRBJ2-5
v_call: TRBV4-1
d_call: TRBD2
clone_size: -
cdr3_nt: TGCGCCAGCAGCCAAGATGATAGTAGCGGGGTGGAGACCCAGTACTTC
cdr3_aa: CASSQDDSSGVETQYF

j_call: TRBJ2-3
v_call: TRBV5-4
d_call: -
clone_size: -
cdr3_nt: TGTGCCAGCGCTCTGGGTTCAGGTACGCAGTATTTT
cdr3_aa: CASALGSGTQYF

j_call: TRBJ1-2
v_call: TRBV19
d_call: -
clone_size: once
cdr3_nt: TGTGCCAGTAGTATCCCCGGCAGTTCCCTCGGCTACACCTTC
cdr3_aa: CASSIPGSSLGYTF

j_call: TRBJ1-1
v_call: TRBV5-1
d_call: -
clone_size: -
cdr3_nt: TGCGCCAGCAGCTCTGTAGGTGTGAACACTGAAGCTTTCTTT
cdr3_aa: CASSSVGVNTEAFF

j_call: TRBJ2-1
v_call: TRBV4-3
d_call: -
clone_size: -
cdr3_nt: TGCGCCAGCAGCCATCAGACAGGCATTGAGCAGTTCTTC
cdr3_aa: CASSHQTGIEQFF

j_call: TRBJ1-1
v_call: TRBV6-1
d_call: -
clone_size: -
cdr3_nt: TGTGCCAGCAGTGAAAGGACAACCGGGACGGAAGCTTTCTTT
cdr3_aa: CASSERTTGTEAFF

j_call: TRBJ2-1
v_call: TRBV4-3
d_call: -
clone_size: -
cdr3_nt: TGCGCCAGCAGCCACCAAGCATGGCACCCGGACAATGAGCAGTTCTTC
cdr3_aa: CASSHQAWHPDNEQFF

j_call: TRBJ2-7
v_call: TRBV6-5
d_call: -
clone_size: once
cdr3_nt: TGTGCCAGCGGACCGACAGGAGCTTCTTACGAGCAGTACTTC
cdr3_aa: CASGPTGASYEQYF

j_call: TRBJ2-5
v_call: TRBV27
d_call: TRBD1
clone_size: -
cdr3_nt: TGTGCCAGCAGTTCCCCCCCGGGACAGGGGCTCCAAGAGACCCAGTACTTC
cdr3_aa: CASSSPPGQGLQETQYF

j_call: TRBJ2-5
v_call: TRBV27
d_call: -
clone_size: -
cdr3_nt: TGTGCCAGCGAATTTGGCGGAACAGTCCAAGAGACCCAGTACTTC
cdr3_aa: CASEFGGTVQETQYF

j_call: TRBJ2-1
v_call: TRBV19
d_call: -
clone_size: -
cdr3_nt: TGTGCCAGTAGTTGGGGCAATGAGCAGTTCTTC
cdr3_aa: CASSWGNEQFF

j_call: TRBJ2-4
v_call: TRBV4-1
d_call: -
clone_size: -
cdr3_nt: TGCGCCAGCAGCCAAGATGTAACGGTTGTTGAGAACATTCAGTACTTC
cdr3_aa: CASSQDVTVVENIQYF

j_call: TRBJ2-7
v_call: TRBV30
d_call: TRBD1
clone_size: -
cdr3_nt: TGTGCCCATGACAGGGGCGGATACGAGCAGTACTTC
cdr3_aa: CAHDRGGYEQYF

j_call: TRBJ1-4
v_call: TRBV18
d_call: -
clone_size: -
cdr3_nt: TGTGCCAGCTCACCAGGGGCGCACCTTACTAATGAAAAACTGTTTTTT
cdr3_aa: CASSPGAHLTNEKLFF

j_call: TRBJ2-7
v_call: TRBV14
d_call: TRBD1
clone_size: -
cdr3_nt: TGTGCCAGCAGCCATGAGGACAGGCCGAACGAGCAGTACTTC
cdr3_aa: CASSHEDRPNEQYF

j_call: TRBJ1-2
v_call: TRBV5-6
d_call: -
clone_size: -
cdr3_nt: TGTGCCAGCAGCTATCAGGGTAGCAATGGCTACACCTTC
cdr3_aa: CASSYQGSNGYTF

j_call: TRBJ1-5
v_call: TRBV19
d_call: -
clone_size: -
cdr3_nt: TGTGCCAGTAGTAATGGGTACAATCAGCCCCAGCATTTT
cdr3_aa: CASSNGYNQPQHF

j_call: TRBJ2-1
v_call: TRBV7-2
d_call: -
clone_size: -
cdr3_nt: TGTGCCAGCAGCTACGGGGAGTACAATGAGCAGTTCTTC
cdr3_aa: CASSYGEYNEQFF

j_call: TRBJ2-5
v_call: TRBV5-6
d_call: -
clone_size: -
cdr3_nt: TGTGCCAGCAGCTTGGCTGGATCGGCCACAGAGACCCAGTACTTC
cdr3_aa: CASSLAGSATETQYF

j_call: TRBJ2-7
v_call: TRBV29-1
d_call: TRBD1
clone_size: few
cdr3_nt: TGCAGCGTTGAAGCCACAGGGGCCGAGCAGTACTTC
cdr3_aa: CSVEATGAEQYF

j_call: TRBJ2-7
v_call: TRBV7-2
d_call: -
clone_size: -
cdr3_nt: TGTGCCAGCAGCTTGGGGACAAACGAGCAGTACTTC
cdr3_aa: CASSLGTNEQYF

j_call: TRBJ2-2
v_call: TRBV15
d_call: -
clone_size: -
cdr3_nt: TGTGCCACCACCCCGGGACGAACGAACACCGGGGAGCTGTTTTTT
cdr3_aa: CATTPGRTNTGELFF

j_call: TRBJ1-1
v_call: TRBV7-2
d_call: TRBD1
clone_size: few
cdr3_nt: TGTGCCAGCAGCTACCCAGGGGGCAACACTGAAGCTTTCTTT
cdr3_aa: CASSYPGGNTEAFF

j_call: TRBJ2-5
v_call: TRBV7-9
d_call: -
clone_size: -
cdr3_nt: TGTGCCAGCAGCTCCCTGACTGAGCGGACTCAAGAGACCCAGTACTTC
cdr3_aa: CASSSLTERTQETQYF

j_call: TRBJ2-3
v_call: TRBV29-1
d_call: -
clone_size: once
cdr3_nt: TGCAGCGTTTACGGGAAAATCACAGATACGCAGTATTTT
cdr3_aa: CSVYGKITDTQYF

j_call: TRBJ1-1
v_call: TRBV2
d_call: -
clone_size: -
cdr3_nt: TGTGCCAGCAGTGACGTGACGGACTGGGTCACTGAAGCTTTCTTT
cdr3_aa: CASSDVTDWVTEAFF

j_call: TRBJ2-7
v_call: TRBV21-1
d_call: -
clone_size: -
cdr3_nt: TGTGCCAGCAGCAAAGGGGTTATGGAAGAGCAGTACTTC
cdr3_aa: CASSKGVMEEQYF

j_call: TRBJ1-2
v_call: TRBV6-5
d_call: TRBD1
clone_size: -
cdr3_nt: TGTGCCAGCAGTTCAAAACAGGGGTCCTATGGCTACACCTTC
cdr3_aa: CASSSKQGSYGYTF

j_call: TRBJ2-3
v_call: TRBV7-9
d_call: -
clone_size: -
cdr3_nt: TGTGCCAGCAGCTACCGGGACAAACAACGCACAGATACGCAGTATTTT
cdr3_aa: CASSYRDKQRTDTQYF

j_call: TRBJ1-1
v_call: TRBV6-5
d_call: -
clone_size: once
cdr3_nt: TGTGCCAGCAGTTACGGAGGAGGGGACACTGAAGCTTTCTTT
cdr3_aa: CASSYGGGDTEAFF

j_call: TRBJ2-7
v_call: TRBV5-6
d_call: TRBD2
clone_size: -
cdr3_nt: TGTGCCAGCAGCTGGGGGGGAGACTACGAGCAGTACTTC
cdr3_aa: CASSWGGDYEQYF

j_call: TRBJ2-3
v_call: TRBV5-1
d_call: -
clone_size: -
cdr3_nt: TGCGCCAGCAGCTTGGAGGGCCTCCCCACAGATACGCAGTATTTT
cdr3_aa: CASSLEGLPTDTQYF

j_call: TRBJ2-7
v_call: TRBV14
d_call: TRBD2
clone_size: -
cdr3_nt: TGTGCCAGCAGCGAGGGACTAGCGGGGGACGAGCAGTACTTC
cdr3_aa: CASSEGLAGDEQYF

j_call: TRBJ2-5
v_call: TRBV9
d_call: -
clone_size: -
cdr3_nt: TGTGCCAGCAGCGTAGGTGGGGTTCGGGAGACCCAGTACTTC
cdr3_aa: CASSVGGVRETQYF

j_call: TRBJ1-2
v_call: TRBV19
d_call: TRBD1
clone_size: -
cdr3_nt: TGTGCCAGTAGGAGCGGACAGGGGTTGTATGGCTACACCTTC
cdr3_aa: CASRSGQGLYGYTF

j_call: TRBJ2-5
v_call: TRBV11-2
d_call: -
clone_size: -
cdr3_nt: TGTGCCAGCAGCTTAGATCCCAGATTTGGGGAGACCCAGTACTTC
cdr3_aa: CASSLDPRFGETQYF

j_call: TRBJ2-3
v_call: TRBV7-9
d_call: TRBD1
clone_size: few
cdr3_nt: TGTGCCAGCAGCTCCGACAGGGCGAGCACAGATACGCAGTATTTT
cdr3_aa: CASSSDRASTDTQYF

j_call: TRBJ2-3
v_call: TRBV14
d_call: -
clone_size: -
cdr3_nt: TGTGCCAGCAGCCAAGGGATCACAGATACGCAGTATTTT
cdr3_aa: CASSQGITDTQYF

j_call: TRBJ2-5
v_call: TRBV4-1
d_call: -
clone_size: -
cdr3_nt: TGCGCCAGCAGCAGGGTCACAGAAGAGACCCAGTACTTC
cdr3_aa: CASSRVTEETQYF

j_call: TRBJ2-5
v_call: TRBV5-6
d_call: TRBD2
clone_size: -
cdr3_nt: TGTGCCAGCAGCCCCAAACCCGCAAAGCGGGGGGCGGGGGGAGAGACCCAGTACTTC
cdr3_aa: CASSPKPAKRGAGGETQYF

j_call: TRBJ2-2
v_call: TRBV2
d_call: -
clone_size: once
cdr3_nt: TGTGCCAGCAGTGAATTAGGGTCCCCCGGGCGGGAGCTGTTTTTT
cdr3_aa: CASSELGSPGRELFF

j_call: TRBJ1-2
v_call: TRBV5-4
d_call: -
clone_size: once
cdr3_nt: TGTGCCAGCAGCTTGGTAGGACACAACTATGGCTACACCTTC
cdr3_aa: CASSLVGHNYGYTF

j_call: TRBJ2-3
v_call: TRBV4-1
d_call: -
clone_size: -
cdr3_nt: TGCGCCAGCAGCCATATTTCTGGCGCCAGCACAGATACGCAGTATTTT
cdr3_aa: CASSHISGASTDTQYF